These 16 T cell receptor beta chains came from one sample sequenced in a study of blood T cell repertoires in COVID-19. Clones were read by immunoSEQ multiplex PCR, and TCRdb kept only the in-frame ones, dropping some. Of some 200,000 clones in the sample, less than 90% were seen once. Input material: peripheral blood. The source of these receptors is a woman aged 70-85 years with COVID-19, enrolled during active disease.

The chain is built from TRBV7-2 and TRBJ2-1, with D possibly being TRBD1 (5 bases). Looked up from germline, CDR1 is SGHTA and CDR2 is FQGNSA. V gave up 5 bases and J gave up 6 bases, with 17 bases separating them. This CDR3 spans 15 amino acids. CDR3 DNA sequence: TGTGCCAGCAGCCCACAGGCCGCGTTAGGCAATGAGCAGTTCTTC. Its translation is CASSPQAALGNEQFF.

This chain's CDR3 is CAWSERGNTEAFF. CDR3 DNA: TGTGCCTGGAGTGAGCGAGGGAACACTGAAGCTTTCTTT. The V and J genes are TRBV30 and TRBJ1-1; D gene uncertain. This CDR3 spans 13 amino acids. Germline V lookup: CDR1 GTSNPN, CDR2 SVGIG (reference sequence). V lost 1 base to trimming and J lost 1 base, with 7 bases between them.

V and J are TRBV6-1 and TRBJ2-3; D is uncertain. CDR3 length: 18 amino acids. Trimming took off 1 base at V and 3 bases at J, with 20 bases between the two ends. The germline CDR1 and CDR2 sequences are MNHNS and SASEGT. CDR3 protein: CASSEVKRPRFVTDTQYF. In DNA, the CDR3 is TGTGCCAGCAGTGAAGTAAAGCGACCCCGTTTTGTGACAGATACGCAGTATTTT.

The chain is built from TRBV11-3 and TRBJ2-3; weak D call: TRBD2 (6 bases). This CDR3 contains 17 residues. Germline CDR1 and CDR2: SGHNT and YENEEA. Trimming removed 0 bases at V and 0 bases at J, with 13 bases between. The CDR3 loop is CASSLDVAGTSTDTQYF. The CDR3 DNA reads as TGTGCCAGCAGCTTAGATGTGGCGGGAACTAGCACAGATACGCAGTATTTT.

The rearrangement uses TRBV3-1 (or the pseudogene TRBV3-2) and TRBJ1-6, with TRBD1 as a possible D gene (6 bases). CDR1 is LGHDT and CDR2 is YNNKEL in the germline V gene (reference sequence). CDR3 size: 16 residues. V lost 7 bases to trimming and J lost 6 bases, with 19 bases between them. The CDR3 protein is CASKNGGLNSNSPLHF. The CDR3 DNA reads TGTGCCAGCAAAAATGGGGGCCTCAACTCTAATTCACCCCTCCACTTT.

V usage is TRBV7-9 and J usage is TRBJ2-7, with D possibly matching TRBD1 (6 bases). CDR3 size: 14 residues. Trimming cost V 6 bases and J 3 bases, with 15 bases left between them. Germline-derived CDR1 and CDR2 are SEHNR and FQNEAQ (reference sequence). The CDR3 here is CASSHRDTGYEQYF. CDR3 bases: TGTGCCAGCAGTCACCGGGACACGGGCTACGAGCAGTACTTC. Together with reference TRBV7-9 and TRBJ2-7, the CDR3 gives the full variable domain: DTGVSQNPRHKITKRGQNVTFRCDPISEHNRLYWYRQTLGQGPEFLTYFQNEAQLEKSRLLSDRFSAERPKGSFSTLEIQRTEQGDSAMYLCASSHRDTGYEQYFGPGTRLTVT.

For the CDR3, the DNA is TGTGCCAGCAGCCCTGCCGTGGGGACAGGGGGTGGCTACACCTTC. Amino acid sequence: CASSPAVGTGGGYTF. V usage is TRBV14 and J usage is TRBJ1-2; 11 nucleotides align to TRBD1. The V segment lost 4 bases and the J segment 7 bases; nucleotides outside the gene matches: 8. Germline V gene data show CDR1 as SGHDN and CDR2 as FVKESK. This CDR3 is built from 15 residues.

The CDR3 here is CSAAGQTQYF. The DNA of the CDR3 is TGCAGTGCTGCGGGACAGACCCAGTACTTC. The chain couples TRBV20-1 to TRBJ2-5; D is perhaps TRBD2 (6 bases). The V end was cut by 5 bases, the J end by 6 bases, with 7 bases between. The CDR3 totals 10 residues. Germline V gene lookup returns CDR1 DFQATT and CDR2 SNEGSKA (reference sequence).

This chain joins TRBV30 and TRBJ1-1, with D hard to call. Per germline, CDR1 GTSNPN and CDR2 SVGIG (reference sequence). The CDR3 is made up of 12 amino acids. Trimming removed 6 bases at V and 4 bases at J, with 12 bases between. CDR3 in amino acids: CACTPRGTEAFF. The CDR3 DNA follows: TGTGCCTGTACCCCCCGAGGCACTGAAGCTTTCTTT.

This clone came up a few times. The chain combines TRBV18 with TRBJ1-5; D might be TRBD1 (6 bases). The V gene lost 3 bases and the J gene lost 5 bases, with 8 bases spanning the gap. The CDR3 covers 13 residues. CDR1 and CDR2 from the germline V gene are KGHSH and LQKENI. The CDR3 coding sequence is TGTGCCAGCTCACCCAGGGGTCATCAGCCCCAGCATTTT. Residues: CASSPRGHQPQHF.

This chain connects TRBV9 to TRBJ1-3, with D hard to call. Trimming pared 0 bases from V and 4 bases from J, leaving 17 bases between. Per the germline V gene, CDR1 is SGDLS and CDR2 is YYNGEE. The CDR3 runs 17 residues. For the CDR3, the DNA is TGTGCCAGCAGCGTAGGAGGCGGGCCCCTTTACGGAAACACCATATATTTT. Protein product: CASSVGGGPLYGNTIYF.

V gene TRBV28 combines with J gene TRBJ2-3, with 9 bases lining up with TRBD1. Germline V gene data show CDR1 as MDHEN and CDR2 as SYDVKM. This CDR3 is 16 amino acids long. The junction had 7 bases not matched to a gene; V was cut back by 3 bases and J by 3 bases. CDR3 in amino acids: CASSFWTGVRTDTQYF. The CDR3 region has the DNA TGTGCCAGCAGTTTTTGGACAGGGGTGAGGACAGATACGCAGTATTTT.

DNA for the CDR3: TGTGCCAGCACTACCGCAGGGGCAATTTATGGCTACACCTTC. As protein: CASTTAGAIYGYTF. The chain has TRBV6-6 and TRBJ1-2; D perhaps matches TRBD1 (6 bases). Germline CDR1 and CDR2: MNHNY and SVGAGI (reference sequence). Trimming took 7 bases from V and 5 from J, leaving 17 bases between them. The CDR3 totals 14 residues.

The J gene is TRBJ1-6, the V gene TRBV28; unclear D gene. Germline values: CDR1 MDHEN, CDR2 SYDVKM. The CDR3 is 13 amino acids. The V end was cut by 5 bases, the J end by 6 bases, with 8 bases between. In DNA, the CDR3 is TGTGCCAGCAGTCGGGAACCTAATTCACCCCTCCACTTT. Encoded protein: CASSREPNSPLHF.

DNA for the CDR3: TGTGCCTGGCGGACAGGGGGCTACACTGAAGCTTTCTTT. Residues: CAWRTGGYTEAFF. The chain joins TRBV30 to TRBJ1-1, with 11 bases that match TRBD1. CDR1 and CDR2 from the germline V gene are GTSNPN and SVGIG (reference sequence). CDR3 length: 13 amino acids. Trimming at V came to 5 bases and at J to 3 bases, leaving 2 bases not matched to a gene. The entire variable domain, with the rest obtained from reference TRBV30 and TRBJ1-1, is as follows: SQTIHQWPATLVQPVGSPLSLECTVEGTSNPNLYWYRQAAGRGLQLLFYSVGIGQISSEVPQNLSASRPQDRQFILSSKKLLLSDSGFYLCAWRTGGYTEAFFGQGTRLTVV.

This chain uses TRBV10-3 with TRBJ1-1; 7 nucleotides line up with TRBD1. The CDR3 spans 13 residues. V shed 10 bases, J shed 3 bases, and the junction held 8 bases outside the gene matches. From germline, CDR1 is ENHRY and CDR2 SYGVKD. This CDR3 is CASTGQMDTEAFF. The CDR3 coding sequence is TGTGCCAGCACGGGACAGATGGACACTGAAGCTTTCTTT.